This TCR beta chain was sequenced in a study of blood T cell repertoires in COVID-19. In the study overall: Italy, Spain and the United States were the sources of the convalescent and acute COVID-19 samples.

V lost 6 bases, J lost 0 bases, and 11 bases stayed unmatched. The CDR3 runs to 17 residues. Per germline, CDR1 MDHEN and CDR2 SYDVKM. Assay: immunoSEQ multiplex PCR; the TCRdb copy retains only in-frame clones and omits some. This sample carries over 25,000 clones, about 88% of them seen once, and the ten largest clones take approximately 7.7%. This TCR came from a woman aged 50 to 60 with active COVID-19. V is TRBV28 and J is TRBJ2-1, with TRBD1 matching 7 bases. The sequenced sample was peripheral blood. The CDR3 DNA follows: TGTGCCAGCAGCTCATTGGCCAGGGGGAGCTCCTACAATGAGCAGTTCTTC. Translating it yields CASSSLARGSSYNEQFF.